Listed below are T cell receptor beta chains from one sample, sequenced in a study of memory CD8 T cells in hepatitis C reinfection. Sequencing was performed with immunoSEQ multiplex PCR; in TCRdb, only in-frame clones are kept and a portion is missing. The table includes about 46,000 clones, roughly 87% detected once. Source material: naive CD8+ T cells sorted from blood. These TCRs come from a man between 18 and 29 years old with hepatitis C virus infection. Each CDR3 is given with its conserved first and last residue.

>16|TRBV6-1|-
CASSKDVDRGPYEQYF
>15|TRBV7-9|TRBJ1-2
CASSLKEIIGYGYTF
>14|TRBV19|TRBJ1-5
CASKGGQGDQPQHF
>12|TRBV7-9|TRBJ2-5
CASSGGWETQYF
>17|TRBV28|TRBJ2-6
CASSFGDRGRGANVLTF
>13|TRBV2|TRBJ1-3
CASSGSAGNTIYF
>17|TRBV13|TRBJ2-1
CASSVGTSGSSYNEQFF
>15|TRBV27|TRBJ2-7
CASSSTDRGQYEQYF
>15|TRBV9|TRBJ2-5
CASSVDSGGLETQYF
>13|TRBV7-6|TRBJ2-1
CASGTPSYNEQFF
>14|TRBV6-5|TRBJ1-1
CASTPSQGITEAFF
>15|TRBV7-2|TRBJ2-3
CASSLGGDSTDTQYF
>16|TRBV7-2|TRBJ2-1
CASSLDAGSVYNEQFF
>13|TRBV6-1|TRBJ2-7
CASSGGVTYEQYF
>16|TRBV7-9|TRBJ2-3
CASSLGPSGSADTQYF
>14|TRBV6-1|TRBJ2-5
CASSFPDSQETQYF
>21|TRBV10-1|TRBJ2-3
CASAPGPLPGLAGVSTDTQYF
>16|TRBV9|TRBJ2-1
CASSVWGGGGTGEQFF
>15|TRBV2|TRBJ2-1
CASEQRGSSYNEQFF
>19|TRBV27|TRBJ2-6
CASSSFTARQGSGANVLTF
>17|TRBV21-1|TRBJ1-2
CATPEKDRPIANYGYTF
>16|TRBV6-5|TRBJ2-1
CASSSPRRGGYNEQFF
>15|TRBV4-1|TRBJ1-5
CASSQIDNSNQPQHF
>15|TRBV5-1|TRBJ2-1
CASSVGLAGYNEQFF
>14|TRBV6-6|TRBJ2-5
CASSYYNRGETQYF
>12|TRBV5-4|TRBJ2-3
CASSLSGGEQYF
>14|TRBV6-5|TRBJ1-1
CASSFRGEDTEAFF
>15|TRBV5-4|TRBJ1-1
CAYLGQGWSDTEAFF
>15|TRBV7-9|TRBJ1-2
CASSLGGDRIYGYTF
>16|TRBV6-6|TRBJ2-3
CASTIQAKPSTDTQYF
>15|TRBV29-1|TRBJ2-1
CSVEEGSSGVREQFF
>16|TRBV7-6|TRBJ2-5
CASRRSSGSGQETQYF
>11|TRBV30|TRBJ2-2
CAFRGSGELFF
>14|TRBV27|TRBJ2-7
CASSLSGTAYEQYF